The rows below give T cell receptor beta chains drawn from one sample of a study of CD8 T cells in ankylosing spondylitis. From the 5' RACE reads, TCRdb called clonotypes with MiXCR, one entry per CDR3 protein. The sample records 100,000 to 150,000 distinct CDR3 sequences, around 9.3% being singletons. Input material: blood, either unsorted or a sorted T cell fraction (not recorded which). These receptors came from a male donor with ankylosing spondylitis or in good health (not recorded which). Both conserved end residues are part of each CDR3. The D gene is left open where the match is weak. A row's size may be missing; if present it is once, few, many or a size class.

size | J | D | V | DNA | CDR3
. | TRBJ2-7 | . | TRBV7-9 | TGTGCCAGCAGCCCTACCGGGGAGGTCTACGAGCAGTACTTC | CASSPTGEVYEQYF
many | TRBJ2-1 | . | TRBV27 | TGTGCCAGCAGTCGCGATATTTCCTACAATGAGCAGTTCTTC | CASSRDISYNEQFF
few | TRBJ2-7 | . | TRBV28 | TGTGCCAGCACTCCACCCGCGGGATATTCTTCCTACGAGCAGTACTTC | CASTPPAGYSSYEQYF
many | TRBJ2-5 | TRBD1 | TRBV5-1 | TGCGCCAGCAGCGAGGACAGGGCGGAGACCCAGTACTTC | CASSEDRAETQYF
many | TRBJ2-7 | TRBD1 | TRBV24-1 | TGTGCCACCAGTGAAGACGGGACAGGGGACGAGCAGTACTTC | CATSEDGTGDEQYF
. | TRBJ2-3 | TRBD1 | TRBV7-2 | TGTGCCAGCAGCCTCACAGGGGGCGCCTCAGATACGCAGTATTTT | CASSLTGGASDTQYF
. | TRBJ2-2 | . | TRBV20-1 | TGCAGTACACTAGTTAACACCGGGGAGCTGTTTTTT | CSTLVNTGELFF
many | TRBJ1-4 | TRBD1 | TRBV4-3 | TGCGCCAGCAGCCGAATCAGGACAGGGCTCGGTGAAAAACTGTTTTTT | CASSRIRTGLGEKLFF
. | TRBJ2-1 | TRBD2 | TRBV20-1 | TGCAGTGCCCGGGGGCCACAAACCGGGACTAGCGGGAGGGCTCCCTACAATGAGCAGTTCTTC | CSARGPQTGTSGRAPYNEQFF
. | TRBJ2-7 | . | TRBV20-1 | TGCAGTGCTAGCAACACTCGCGGTGTTGGGTACGAGCAGTACTTC | CSASNTRGVGYEQYF
many | TRBJ2-7 | TRBD2 | TRBV12-3/TRBV12-4 | TGTGCCAGCAGTTTAGCAGCGCGGGAGTGGTACTTC | CASSLAAREWYF
. | TRBJ2-5 | TRBD2 | TRBV28 | TGTGCCAGCCAGACAACTAGCGGGAGGACAGAGACCCAGTACTTC | CASQTTSGRTETQYF
many | TRBJ2-1 | . | TRBV5-1 | TGCGCCAGCAGCCTTAAAAATGGGGTTTCCTACAATGAGCAGTTCTTC | CASSLKNGVSYNEQFF
many | TRBJ2-3 | . | TRBV29-1 | TGCAGCGTTGAGGGAGGGACAACAGATACGCAGTATTTT | CSVEGGTTDTQYF
few | TRBJ2-7 | . | TRBV7-2 | TGTGCCAGCAGCTTAGGCGGGGGCGTTCGCTACGAGCAGTACTTC | CASSLGGGVRYEQYF
few | TRBJ2-3 | . | TRBV14 | TGTGCCAGCAATAAATGGGACGAACCCCACCCAGATACGCAGTATTTT | CASNKWDEPHPDTQYF
many | TRBJ2-5 | . | TRBV5-1 | TGCGCCAGCAGCTACCAGAGGGGACAACGGGAGACCCAGTACTTC | CASSYQRGQRETQYF
many | TRBJ2-7 | TRBD2 | TRBV7-2 | TGTGCCAGCAGCCCCGCCGGGACTAGAGGGTACGAGCAGTACTTC | CASSPAGTRGYEQYF
few | TRBJ2-1 | TRBD1 | TRBV6-1 | TGTGCCAGCAGGAGAGGGACAGGGGCCAACAATGAGCAGTTCTTC | CASRRGTGANNEQFF
many | TRBJ2-3 | . | TRBV7-2 | TGTGCCAGCAGCCGATACGGAGGTCTCAAAAATGGAGATACGCAGTATTTT | CASSRYGGLKNGDTQYF
many | TRBJ2-3 | . | TRBV27 | TGTGCCAGCAGTCTCAAGCGGTCAACAGATACGCAGTATTTT | CASSLKRSTDTQYF
many | TRBJ1-5 | . | TRBV10-3 | TGTGCCATCAGTGAGTCTGGCCTTCCTAATCAGCCCCAGCATTTT | CAISESGLPNQPQHF
few | TRBJ2-1 | TRBD1 | TRBV19 | TGTGCCAGTAGCCCGACTCCGGGACAGGCCCTTTTGGAGCAGTTCTTC | CASSPTPGQALLEQFF
many | TRBJ2-1 | . | TRBV13 | TGTGCCAGCAGCTTCAAGGGCCCCGGCCGGGTGGGTGAGCAGTTCTTC | CASSFKGPGRVGEQFF
. | TRBJ1-6 | TRBD1 | TRBV2 | TGTGCCAGCAGTGCACAGGGGTTTCTTCTACCCCTCCACTTT | CASSAQGFLLPLHF
many | TRBJ1-5 | TRBD1 | TRBV7-9 | TGTGCCAGCAGCTTGACAGGGGCGAATCAGCCCCAGCATTTT | CASSLTGANQPQHF
few | TRBJ2-7 | TRBD2 | TRBV7-2 | TGTGCCAGCAGCTTCGGTGGTCTAGCGGGAGTCGGCTACGAGCAGTACTTC | CASSFGGLAGVGYEQYF
. | TRBJ1-5 | . | TRBV28 | TGTGCCAGCAGTTTAACCAGGGCAGCGGACCAGCCCCAGCCTTTT | CASSLTRAADQPQPF
. | TRBJ2-7 | TRBD2 | TRBV3-1 | TGTGCCAGCAGCCCAATAGCGGGAGTGAGGTCCTACGAGCAGTACTTC | CASSPIAGVRSYEQYF
. | TRBJ2-1 | . | TRBV18 | TGTGCCAGCTCACCACTCTCCCTGAGACAGCAATACAATGAGCAGTTCTTC | CASSPLSLRQQYNEQFF
many | TRBJ2-1 | TRBD2 | TRBV4-2 | TGTGCCAGCAGCCCGCGGCGGGGGGAGTACAATGAGCAGTTCTTC | CASSPRRGEYNEQFF
many | TRBJ2-3 | . | TRBV20-1 | TGCAGTGCTGATTCTAGCGATAGCACAGATACGCAGTATTTT | CSADSSDSTDTQYF
many | TRBJ2-7 | . | TRBV21-1 | TGTGCCAGCAGCGACAGGGTTTCCCGGGACTACCGCGACTTGGGTTACGAGCAGTACTTC | CASSDRVSRDYRDLGYEQYF
many | TRBJ2-7 | . | TRBV7-9 | TGTGCCAGCATCCCGGACAGCGAATACGAGCAGTACTTC | CASIPDSEYEQYF
many | TRBJ2-1 | TRBD2 | TRBV7-3 | TGTGCCAGCAGCTTAAGGGGAGGACTAGCGCCGTACAATGAGCAGTTCTTC | CASSLRGGLAPYNEQFF
few | TRBJ2-5 | . | TRBV27 | TGTGCCAGCAGTTTAATGGGGCGGCAGGGAGAGACCCAGTACTTC | CASSLMGRQGETQYF
many | TRBJ2-7 | . | TRBV20-1 | TGCAGTGCTAGTGACTTCCTTCCCTACGAGCAGTACTTC | CSASDFLPYEQYF
many | TRBJ2-7 | TRBD2 | TRBV29-1 | TGCAGCGTTAGGACTAGCAGCTACGAGCAGTACTTC | CSVRTSSYEQYF
few | TRBJ2-7 | . | TRBV7-2 | TGTGCCAGCAGCTTAGCGGGCCCCCGAACCTACGAGCAGTACTTC | CASSLAGPRTYEQYF